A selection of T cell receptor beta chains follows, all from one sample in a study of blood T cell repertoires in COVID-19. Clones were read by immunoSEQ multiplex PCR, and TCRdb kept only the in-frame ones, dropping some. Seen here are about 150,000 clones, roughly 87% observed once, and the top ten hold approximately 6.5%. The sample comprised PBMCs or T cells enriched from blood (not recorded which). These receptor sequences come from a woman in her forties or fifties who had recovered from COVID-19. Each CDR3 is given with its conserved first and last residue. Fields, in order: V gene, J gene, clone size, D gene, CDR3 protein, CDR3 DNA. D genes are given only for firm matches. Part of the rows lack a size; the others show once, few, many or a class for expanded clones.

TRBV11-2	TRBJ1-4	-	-	CASTGRGSGEKLFF	TGTGCCAGCACCGGGAGGGGTTCCGGTGAAAAACTGTTTTTT
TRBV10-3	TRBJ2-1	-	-	CAISESMQAYNEQFF	TGTGCCATCAGTGAGTCGATGCAGGCATACAATGAGCAGTTCTTC
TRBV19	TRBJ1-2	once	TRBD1	CASNLGTGVSGYTF	TGTGCCAGTAACCTTGGGACAGGGGTTTCTGGCTACACCTTC
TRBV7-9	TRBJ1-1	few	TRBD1	CASSPGQFMNTEAFF	TGTGCCAGCAGCCCGGGACAGTTCATGAACACTGAAGCTTTCTTT
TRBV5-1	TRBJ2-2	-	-	CASREDLSGTGELFF	TGCGCCAGCAGGGAGGACCTATCGGGGACCGGGGAGCTGTTTTTT
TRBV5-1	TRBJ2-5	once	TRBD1	CASSLEGGLSKETQYF	TGCGCCAGCAGCTTGGAAGGGGGCTTATCTAAAGAGACCCAGTACTTC
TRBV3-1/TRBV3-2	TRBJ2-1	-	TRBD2	CASSQGTSYNEQFF	TGTGCCAGCAGCCAAGGGACTAGCTACAATGAGCAGTTCTTC
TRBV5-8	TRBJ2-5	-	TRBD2	CASSPGTSGSQETQYF	TGTGCCAGCAGCCCCGGGACTAGCGGGAGCCAAGAGACCCAGTACTTC
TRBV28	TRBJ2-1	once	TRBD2	CASSLAGISSYNEQFF	TGTGCCAGCAGCCTAGCGGGCATTAGCTCCTACAATGAGCAGTTCTTC
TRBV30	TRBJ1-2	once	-	CAWSFPRGYTF	TGTGCCTGGAGTTTCCCCCGGGGCTACACCTTC
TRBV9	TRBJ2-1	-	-	CASSVAVERWDNEQFF	TGTGCCAGCAGCGTAGCAGTAGAGCGGTGGGACAATGAGCAGTTCTTC
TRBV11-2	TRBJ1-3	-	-	CASTRNSGTSPAIYF	TGTGCCAGCACCCGTAACTCGGGGACTTCTCCCGCCATATATTTT
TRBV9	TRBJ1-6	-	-	CASSVGPGVSPLHF	TGTGCCAGCAGCGTAGGGCCAGGGGTGTCACCCCTCCACTTT
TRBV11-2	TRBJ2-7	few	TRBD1	CASSPTITGAGEQYF	TGTGCCAGCAGCCCAACCATTACAGGGGCTGGTGAGCAGTACTTC
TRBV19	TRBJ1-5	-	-	CASCYRDFNQPQHF	TGTGCCAGTTGCTACAGGGATTTCAATCAGCCCCAGCATTTT
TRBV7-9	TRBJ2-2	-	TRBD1	CASRTGQGTIGELFF	TGTGCCAGTCGAACGGGACAGGGAACGATCGGGGAGCTGTTTTTT
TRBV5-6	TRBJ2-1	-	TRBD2	CASSLGLAGAGRNNEQFF	TGTGCCAGCAGCTTAGGACTAGCGGGAGCGGGGCGAAACAATGAGCAGTTCTTC
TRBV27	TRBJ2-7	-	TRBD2	CASSKTSGVYEQYF	TGTGCCAGCAGTAAAACTAGCGGAGTTTACGAGCAGTACTTC
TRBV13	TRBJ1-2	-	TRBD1	CASAPLTGDLHGYTF	TGTGCCAGCGCCCCCTTGACAGGGGACTTACATGGCTACACCTTC
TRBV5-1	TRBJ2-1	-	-	CASSKDSYNEQFF	TGCGCCAGCAGCAAGGACAGTTACAATGAGCAGTTCTTC
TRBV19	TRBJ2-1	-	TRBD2	CASSINSGRAGGEQFF	TGTGCCAGTAGTATAAATAGCGGGAGGGCAGGGGGTGAGCAGTTCTTC
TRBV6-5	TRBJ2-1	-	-	CASKEAEHNEQFF	TGTGCCAGCAAGGAGGCGGAGCACAATGAGCAGTTCTTC
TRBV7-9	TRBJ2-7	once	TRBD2	CASSLASGRGEQYF	TGTGCCAGCAGCTTAGCTAGCGGGAGAGGTGAGCAGTACTTC
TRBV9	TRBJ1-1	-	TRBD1	CASSAGREGALIGAFF	TGTGCCAGCAGCGCCGGACGGGAGGGGGCTTTGATTGGAGCTTTCTTT
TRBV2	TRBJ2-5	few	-	CASSEASLQETQYF	TGTGCCAGCAGTGAGGCTAGCCTCCAAGAGACCCAGTACTTC
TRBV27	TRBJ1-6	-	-	CASSLSQNSPLHF	TGTGCCAGCAGTTTATCCCAGAATTCACCCCTCCACTTT
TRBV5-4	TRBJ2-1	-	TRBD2	CASSLVGRANNEQFF	TGTGCCAGCAGCTTGGTCGGGAGGGCCAACAATGAGCAGTTCTTC
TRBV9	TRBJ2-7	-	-	CASSPSRYEQYF	TGTGCCAGCAGCCCGAGCCGCTACGAGCAGTACTTC
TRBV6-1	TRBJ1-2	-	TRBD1	CASSVSGTGPLGYTF	TGTGCCAGCAGTGTTTCAGGGACAGGGCCCTTAGGCTACACCTTC
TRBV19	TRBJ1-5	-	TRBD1	CASSPRTGGRLEPQHF	TGTGCCAGTAGTCCCCGGACAGGTGGGCGTTTAGAGCCCCAGCATTTT
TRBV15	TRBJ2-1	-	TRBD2	CATSRGLAVLNEQFF	TGTGCCACCAGCAGAGGACTAGCGGTACTAAATGAGCAGTTCTTC
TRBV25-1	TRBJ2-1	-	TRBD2	CASSGLAGNNEQFF	TGTGCCAGCAGCGGACTAGCGGGTAACAATGAGCAGTTCTTC
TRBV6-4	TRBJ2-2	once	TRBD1	CASSQSSGTGTGELFF	TGTGCCAGCAGTCAATCATCCGGGACAGGGACCGGGGAGCTGTTTTTT
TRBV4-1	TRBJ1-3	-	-	CASSQDPIRRSGNTIYF	TGCGCCAGCAGCCAAGACCCGATAAGGAGGAGCGGAAACACCATATATTTT
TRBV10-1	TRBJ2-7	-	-	CASSPDSYSYEQYF	TGCGCCAGCAGTCCGGACTCCTACTCCTACGAGCAGTACTTC
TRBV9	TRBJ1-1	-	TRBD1	CASSPSTGRNTEAFF	TGTGCCAGCAGCCCTTCGACAGGGCGGAACACTGAAGCTTTCTTT
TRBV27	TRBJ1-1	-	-	CASSFGGVDTEAFF	TGTGCCAGCAGTTTCGGGGGTGTAGACACTGAAGCTTTCTTT
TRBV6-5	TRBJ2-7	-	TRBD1	CASSYSGQGYEQYF	TGTGCCAGCAGTTACTCGGGACAGGGCTACGAGCAGTACTTC
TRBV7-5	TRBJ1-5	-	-	CARSCGRTVYYQPQHF	TGTGCCAGAAGCTGCGGAAGGACAGTTTATTATCAGCCCCAGCATTTT
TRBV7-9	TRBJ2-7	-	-	CASSLLVAGLYEQYF	TGTGCCAGCAGCTTACTGGTCGCAGGACTGTACGAGCAGTACTTC
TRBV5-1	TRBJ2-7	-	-	CASSLQQEGGEQYF	TGCGCCAGCAGCTTGCAACAGGAAGGGGGCGAGCAGTACTTC
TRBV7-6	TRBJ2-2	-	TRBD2	CASSSGLAGLVGELFF	TGTGCCAGCAGCTCAGGACTAGCGGGACTGGTCGGGGAGCTGTTTTTT
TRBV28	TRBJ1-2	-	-	CASSLAGGDGYTF	TGTGCCAGCAGTTTAGCGGGGGGCGATGGCTACACCTTC
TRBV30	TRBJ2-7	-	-	CAWNDAGRPWEQYF	TGTGCCTGGAATGACGCGGGCAGGCCTTGGGAGCAGTACTTC
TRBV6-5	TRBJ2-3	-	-	CASRPGGVRDTQYF	TGTGCCAGCAGGCCAGGAGGGGTAAGAGATACGCAGTATTTT
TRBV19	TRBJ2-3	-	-	CASSPRHNTDTQYF	TGTGCCAGTAGTCCCAGACATAACACAGATACGCAGTATTTT
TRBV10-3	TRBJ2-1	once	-	CAISESLSSYNEQFF	TGTGCCATCAGTGAGTCCCTTAGCTCCTACAATGAGCAGTTCTTC
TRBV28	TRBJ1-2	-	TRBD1	CASNQQGVDGYTF	TGTGCCAGCAATCAACAGGGGGTTGACGGCTACACCTTC
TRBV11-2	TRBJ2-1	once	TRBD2	CASSSGLAAYNEQFF	TGTGCCAGCAGCTCCGGACTAGCGGCCTACAATGAGCAGTTCTTC
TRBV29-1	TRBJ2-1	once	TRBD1	CSVLDRGDGEQFF	TGCAGCGTGCTCGACAGGGGGGATGGTGAGCAGTTCTTC